Listed below are T cell receptor beta chains from one sample, sequenced in a study of blood T cell repertoires in COVID-19. Using immunoSEQ multiplex PCR, the repertoire was profiled, and TCRdb retains in-frame clones only, with some absent. The top ten clones hold 0.97% of a sample with 90,000 to 120,000 clones, about nine tenths of them seen once. Sequences were obtained from peripheral blood. The receptors originated from a man in his fifties or sixties with acute or convalescent COVID-19. The CDR3 runs from the conserved cysteine through the conserved F or W. Clone size is not always given. Where it is, it says once, few, many or a class for expanded clones.

TRBJ1-2 - TRBV15 CATSRDLTGVNYGYTF
TRBJ1-5 - TRBV27 CASSARRGEKPQHF
TRBJ2-7 - TRBV19 CASSIDGTGSHYEQYF
TRBJ2-1 once TRBV24-1 CATSDRTLGLAFNEQFF
TRBJ1-4 - TRBV5-6 CASSLGGRRVNEKLFF
TRBJ1-1 - TRBV21-1 CACNYEGVNTEAFF
TRBJ1-1 few TRBV9 CASSPAVQQGDEAFF
TRBJ1-2 - TRBV29-1 CSVGLPGTNFNYGYTF
TRBJ2-1 - TRBV2 CASSEEGREVYNEQFF
TRBJ2-3 - TRBV9 CASSASVLGLKNF
TRBJ2-5 few TRBV7-2 CASSWSLAGQQETQYF
TRBJ2-5 once TRBV20-1 CSARERETQYF
TRBJ1-4 - TRBV7-9 CASSLGDRTNEKLFF
TRBJ1-2 - TRBV5-1 CASSLGGQGVGGYTF
TRBJ1-5 - TRBV28 CASSSNRASNQPQHF
TRBJ1-5 once TRBV19 CASSTYREPNQPQHF
TRBJ2-3 - TRBV18 CASSPAGWDTQYF
TRBJ1-5 - TRBV29-1 CSVAGGADQPQHF
TRBJ1-6 - TRBV5-5 CASSLGTGTYNSPLHF
TRBJ2-1 - TRBV27 CASSSGVPNEQFF